These 13 T cell receptor beta chains came from one sample sequenced in a study of cytomegalovirus exposure and HLA in healthy donors. Here immunoSEQ multiplex PCR was the method, and the copy in TCRdb shows in-frame clones only, minus some. The sample lists some 150,000 clones, just over 90% seen once, with roughly 0.7% in the top ten. Input material: PBMCs. Receptor source: a young man in good health and CMV-seronegative.

V gene TRBV19 combines with J gene TRBJ1-2; D is perhaps TRBD1 (6 bases). CDR1 is LNHDA, CDR2 SQIVND, per germline (reference sequence). Trimming took off 8 bases at V and 4 bases at J, with 17 bases between the two ends. This CDR3 comprises 14 residues. CDR3 amino acids: CASLSPQGTYGYTF. The DNA for the CDR3 is TGTGCCAGTCTCTCCCCCCAGGGGACCTATGGCTACACCTTC.

The chain combines TRBV6-1 with TRBJ2-7; 7 positions match TRBD1. Trimming took 8 bases from V and 1 from J; bases not matched to a gene: 11. CDR3 size: 15 residues. Germline CDR1 MNHNS, CDR2 SASEGT. The CDR3 reads CASGAGTDRSYEQYF. The CDR3 bases are TGTGCCAGCGGAGCCGGGACAGATCGGTCCTACGAGCAGTACTTC.

The chain employs TRBV5-6 and TRBJ1-3; 7 bases align to TRBD1. CDR1 SGHDT and CDR2 YYEEEE come from the germline V gene. The length of the CDR3 is 16 residues. The V and J ends lost 4 bases and 0 bases, in that order; junction bases with no gene match: 7. In DNA form, the CDR3 reads TGTGCCAGCAGCGTCGGACAGGCCCCCTCTGGAAACACCATATATTTT. Encoded protein: CASSVGQAPSGNTIYF. The variable domain in full, with the rest retrieved from reference TRBV5-6 and TRBJ1-3, is DAGVTQSPTHLIKTRGQQVTLRCSPKSGHDTVSWYQQALGQGPQFIFQYYEEEERQRGNFPDRFSGHQFPNYSSELNVNALLLGDSALYLCASSVGQAPSGNTIYFGEGSWLTVV.

The chain carries TRBV11-2 and TRBJ1-6; the match to TRBD1 covers 7 bases. Trimming at V came to 7 bases and at J to 0 bases, leaving 9 bases not matched to a gene. The germline CDR1 and CDR2 sequences are SGHAT and FQNNGV. The CDR3 runs 17 residues. CDR3 amino acids: CASTVQDRSSYNSPLHF. In DNA, the CDR3 is TGTGCCAGCACCGTACAGGACAGGAGCTCCTATAATTCACCCCTCCACTTT.

This chain uses TRBV11-2 with TRBJ2-7, with 8 bases matching TRBD2. Looked up from germline, CDR1 is SGHAT and CDR2 is FQNNGV. The CDR3 is 13 residues long. The J segment lost 9 bases and the V segment lost 5 bases, leaving 9 bases of the junction unmatched. CDR3 residues: CASSPRGGRVQYV. The CDR3 DNA follows: TGTGCCAGCAGCCCCCGGGGGGGGCGAGTGCAGTACGTC.

CDR3 loop: CASSDGTGNLDPGNTIYF. CDR3 coding DNA: TGTGCCAGCAGTGACGGGACAGGTAACCTAGATCCTGGAAACACCATATATTTT. J is TRBJ1-3 and V is TRBV6-4; TRBD1 agrees at 8 bases. Germline V gene lookup returns CDR1 MRHNA and CDR2 SNTAGT. CDR3 length equals 18 residues. The ends lost 2 bases at V and 2 bases at J; junction bases unmatched: 11.

Only one count was recorded for this clone. The genes are TRBV4-3 and TRBJ2-2; D is undetermined. Germline V lookup: CDR1 LGHNA, CDR2 YSLEER. Trimming took 0 bases from V and 6 from J, leaving 8 bases between them. This CDR3 contains 14 residues. This CDR3 is CASSQDARAGELFF. DNA for the CDR3: TGCGCCAGCAGCCAAGATGCCCGGGCCGGGGAGCTGTTTTTT.

As DNA, the CDR3 is TGTGCCATCAATTCAGCTAACTATGGCTACACCTTC. It translates to CAINSANYGYTF. V gene TRBV10-3 combines with J gene TRBJ1-2, with D hard to call. Germline V gene data show CDR1 as ENHRY and CDR2 as SYGVKD. V dropped 7 bases and J dropped 0 bases, with 6 bases sitting between them. This CDR3 is built from 12 residues.

This chain joins TRBV9 and TRBJ2-3, with TRBD2 matching 11 bases. The length of the CDR3 is 15 residues. J gave up 4 bases and V 2 bases, and 3 bases lay outside the gene matches. Germline CDR1 is SGDLS and CDR2 is YYNGEE. The CDR3 protein is CASSVGLAGSDTQYF. CDR3 DNA sequence: TGTGCCAGCAGCGTCGGACTAGCGGGTTCAGATACGCAGTATTTT.

The rearrangement links TRBV9 to TRBJ2-3; 10 nucleotides agree with TRBD2. With 4 bases clipped from V and 2 bases from J, the junction kept 7 bases outside the gene matches. Looked up from germline, CDR1 is SGDLS and CDR2 is YYNGEE. This CDR3 is 16 amino acids long. CDR3 sequence (DNA): TGTGCCAGCAGCACCCGGACTAGCGGACTCACAGATACGCAGTATTTT. This sequence encodes CASSTRTSGLTDTQYF.

On this clone itself: The germline gene is not matched at one end of the junction; a read error may be the cause. The rearrangement joins TRBV7-2 to TRBJ2-5, with D tentatively TRBD1 (5 bases). This CDR3 contains 15 residues. Germline CDR1 reads SGHTA; CDR2 reads FQGNSA. CDR3 sequence: CASTLNGAAQETQYF. CDR3 nucleotide sequence: TGTGCCAGCACCTTAAATGGGGCCGCCCAAGAGACCCAGTACTTC.

The chain carries TRBV18 and TRBJ1-1; D might be TRBD1 (6 bases). CDR1 is KGHSH and CDR2 is LQKENI in the germline V gene. CDR3 size: 14 residues. Deletions cut 4 bases from V and 6 bases from J, with 15 bases between. In nucleotides, the CDR3 is TGTGCCAGCTCACTCAGCAGGGGCCCGGCTGAAGCTTTCTTT. Protein product: CASSLSRGPAEAFF.

This CDR3 is CASSSDSLTSTNEKLFF. In DNA, the CDR3 is TGTGCCAGCAGCTCCGACTCCCTCACTTCAACTAATGAAAAACTGTTTTTT. The V gene is TRBV11-2, the J gene TRBJ1-4; D uncertain. With 4 bases removed from V and 0 bases from J, the gap between germline ends came to 15 bases. CDR1 and CDR2 (germline): SGHAT, FQNNGV. The CDR3 runs to 17 residues. The whole variable domain, filled in from reference TRBV11-2 and TRBJ1-4, reads EAGVAQSPRYKIIEKRQSVAFWCNPISGHATLYWYQQILGQGPKLLIQFQNNGVVDDSQLPKDRFSAERLKGVDSTLKIQPAKLEDSAVYLCASSSDSLTSTNEKLFFGSGTQLSVL.